The present TCR beta chain was sequenced within a study of cytomegalovirus exposure and HLA in healthy donors. General observations from the study: Researchers reported in a later analysis that a missense DCLRE1C variant was tied to TCR beta V- and J-gene trimming. Presence/absence analyses supposed approximately even sequencing depth among donors.

To note about this clone: Its matching antigen is unknown.

The germline V gene encodes CDR1 MDHEN and CDR2 SYDVKM. V shed 5 bases and J shed 3 bases, with 14 bases lying between them. This CDR3 has 15 residues. Healthy bone marrow donors made up the donor group. The PCR had 60 Vbeta and 13 Jbeta primers. Some clones are missing from TCRdb's copy, which holds only in-frame ones; the method was immunoSEQ multiplex PCR. In the table there are about 160,000 clones, approximately 75% of which are singletons. V and J are TRBV28 and TRBJ1-3; D remains unclear. The sequenced material came from PBMCs. The TCR sequence derives from a woman younger than 35 in good health and CMV-seronegative. The DNA of the CDR3 is TGTGCCAGCAGTCAAAGACATGCCGGTGGAAACACCATATATTTT. Protein sequence: CASSQRHAGGNTIYF.